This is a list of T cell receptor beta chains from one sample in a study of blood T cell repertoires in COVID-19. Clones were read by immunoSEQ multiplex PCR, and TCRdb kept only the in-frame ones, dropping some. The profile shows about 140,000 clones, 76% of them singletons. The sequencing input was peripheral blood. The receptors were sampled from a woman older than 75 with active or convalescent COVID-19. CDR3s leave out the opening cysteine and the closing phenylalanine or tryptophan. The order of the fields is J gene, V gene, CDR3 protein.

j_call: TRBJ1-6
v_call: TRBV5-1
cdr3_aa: ASSSDRVGSPLH

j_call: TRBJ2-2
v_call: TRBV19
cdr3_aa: ASTLRATGGNTGELF

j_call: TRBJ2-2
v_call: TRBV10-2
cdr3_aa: ASGGTGSVLTGELF

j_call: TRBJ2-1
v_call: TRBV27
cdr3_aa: ASSLSSGGGFHEQF

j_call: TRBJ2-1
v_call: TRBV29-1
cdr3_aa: SLNGGVHNEQF

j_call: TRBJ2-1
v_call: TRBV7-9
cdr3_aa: ASSPGTGISYNEQF

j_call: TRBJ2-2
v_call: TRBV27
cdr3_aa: ASSLLVGSGDSKLNTGELF

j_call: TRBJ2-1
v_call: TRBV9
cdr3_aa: ASSVAAQGNEQF

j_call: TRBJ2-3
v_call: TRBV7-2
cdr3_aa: ASSLRRGDTQY

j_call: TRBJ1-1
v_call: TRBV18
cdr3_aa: ASSPLAQGNTEAF

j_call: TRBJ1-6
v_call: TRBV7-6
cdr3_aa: ASSSGYGNRVGSNSPLH

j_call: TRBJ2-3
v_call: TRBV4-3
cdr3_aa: ASSQDGQGAGDTQY

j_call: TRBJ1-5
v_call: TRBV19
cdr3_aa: ASSPQGGGIWQPQH

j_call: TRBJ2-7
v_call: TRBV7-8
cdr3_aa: ASSGRTGSYEQY

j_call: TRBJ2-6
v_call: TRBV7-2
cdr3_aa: ASKQSSGANVLT

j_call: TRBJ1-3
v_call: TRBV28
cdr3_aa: ASSFQGLENTIY

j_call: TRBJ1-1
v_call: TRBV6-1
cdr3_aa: ASSEAFGTGGIGTEAF

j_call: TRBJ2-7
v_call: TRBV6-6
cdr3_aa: ASRREAYEQY

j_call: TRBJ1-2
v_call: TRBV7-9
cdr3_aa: ASSSDAGATANYGYT

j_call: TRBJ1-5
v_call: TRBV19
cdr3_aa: ASTYRGRNQPQH

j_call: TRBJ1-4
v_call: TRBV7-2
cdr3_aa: ASSLAGTNEKLF

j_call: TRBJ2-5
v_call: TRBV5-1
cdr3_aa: ASRTGQAQETQY

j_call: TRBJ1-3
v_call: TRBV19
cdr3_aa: ASRDQGQARSGNTIY

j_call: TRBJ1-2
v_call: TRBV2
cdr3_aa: ASSRRGGSPSGYT

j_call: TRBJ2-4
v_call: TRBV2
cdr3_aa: ASRRTGDIQY

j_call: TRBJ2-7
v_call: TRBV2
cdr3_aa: ASMFDGVSYEQY

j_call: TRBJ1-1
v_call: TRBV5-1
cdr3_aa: ASSQLTGVAEAF

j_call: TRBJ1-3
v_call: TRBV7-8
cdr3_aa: ASSSETGPGNTIY

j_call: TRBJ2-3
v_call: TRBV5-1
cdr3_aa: ASSLADWRGDTQY

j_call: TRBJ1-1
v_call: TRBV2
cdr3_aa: ASSEGGRGVEAF

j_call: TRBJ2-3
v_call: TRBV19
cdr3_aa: ATRGLAGGRGPDTQY

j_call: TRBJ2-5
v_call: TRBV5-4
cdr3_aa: ASSTRLAGGRRQETQY

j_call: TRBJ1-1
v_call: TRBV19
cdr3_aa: ASNPQGSGEAF

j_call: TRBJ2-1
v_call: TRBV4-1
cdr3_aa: ASSQVLGSDEQF

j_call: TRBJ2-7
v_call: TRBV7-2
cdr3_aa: ASAIGGGAGEQY

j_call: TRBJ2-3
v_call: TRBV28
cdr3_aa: ASSLTGLDGTQY

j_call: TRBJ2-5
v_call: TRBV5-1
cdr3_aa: ASSLTGGAETQY